These T cell receptor beta chains were read from a single sample in a study of shared clonotypes between healthy human individuals. The table came from immunoSEQ multiplex PCR; TCRdb's copy has only in-frame clones and leaves some out. The table lists around 2.1 million clones, around 93% of them singletons. The sample comprised naive CD8+ T cells from PBMCs. The source of these receptors is a man aged 18 to 29 in good health. Some clones in this sample may be carry-over from other donors' samples. Both conserved end residues are part of each CDR3. The D gene is left open where the match is weak. The size field is filled for only some rows; it gives once, few, many or a size class.

>TRBJ2-7|NA|TRBV19|NA
TGTGCCAGTAGTCCCCACCGCGCGCCTAGCAGTCACGAGCAGTACTTC
CASSPHRAPSSHEQYF
>TRBJ2-7|NA|TRBV4-1|NA
TGCGCCAGCAGCCAGGCCTTGGGATACGAGCAGTACTTC
CASSQALGYEQYF
>TRBJ2-5|NA|TRBV21-1|NA
TGTGCCAGCAGCAAAACGGGCAGGATCCAAGAGACCCAGTACTTC
CASSKTGRIQETQYF
>TRBJ2-2|NA|TRBV29-1|NA
TGCAGCGCCCGATACGCGAACACCGGGGAGCTGTTTTTT
CSARYANTGELFF
>TRBJ2-5|TRBD1|TRBV11-2|NA
TGTGCCAGCAGCTTAGCTCCAGGGGGTCAAGAGACCCAGTACTTC
CASSLAPGGQETQYF
>TRBJ2-3|TRBD2|TRBV27|NA
TGTGCCAGCAGTTTATTGGCGGGAGGATCAGATACGCAGTATTTT
CASSLLAGGSDTQYF
>TRBJ2-7|NA|TRBV28|NA
TGTGCCAGCAGCCAAAGGCCCAAAAGCTCCTACGAGCAGTACTTC
CASSQRPKSSYEQYF
>TRBJ2-7|NA|TRBV6-5|NA
TGTGCCAGCAGTTACCCGGGACGAAACCCCAGGGAGCAGTACTTC
CASSYPGRNPREQYF
>TRBJ2-5|TRBD2|TRBV13|NA
TGTGCCAGCAGCCCAGGACTAGCGGGGTCAAAAGAGACCCAGTACTTC
CASSPGLAGSKETQYF
>TRBJ2-7|NA|TRBV27|NA
TGTGCCAGCAGTTTAAAGAGACCCTACGAGCAGTACTTC
CASSLKRPYEQYF
>TRBJ2-1|NA|TRBV5-6|once
TGTGCCAGCAGTTTGGGAGGTGGAACGATCTTC
CASSLGGGTIF
>TRBJ2-1|TRBD2|TRBV7-8|NA
TGTGCCAGCAGTGGACTAGCGGGACTCCCTTCCTACAATGAGCAGTTCTTC
CASSGLAGLPSYNEQFF
>TRBJ2-1|TRBD2|TRBV7-9|NA
TGTGCCAGCAGCTTAGGGACTAGCGTGATCTACAATGAGCAGTTCTTC
CASSLGTSVIYNEQFF
>TRBJ2-7|TRBD1|TRBV4-3|NA
TGCGCCAGCAGCCAAGGGGGGACAGGGGTCACCTACGAGCAGTACTTC
CASSQGGTGVTYEQYF
>TRBJ2-1|NA|TRBV6-5|once
TGTGCCAGCAGCCTAACGGACAGTGACAATGAGCAGTTCTTC
CASSLTDSDNEQFF
>TRBJ2-7|TRBD1|TRBV28|NA
TGTGCCAGCAGTTGGGCCAGGGGGCTCTACGAGCAGTACTTC
CASSWARGLYEQYF
>TRBJ2-7|NA|TRBV27|NA
TGTGCCAGCAGTTTGGGGGGCACCTACGAGCAGTACTTC
CASSLGGTYEQYF
>TRBJ1-4|TRBD1|TRBV9|NA
TGTGCCAGCAGCGTAGATGGGACAGGGAAGTCTAATGAAAAACTGTTTTTT
CASSVDGTGKSNEKLFF
>TRBJ1-1|TRBD1|TRBV19|NA
TGTGCCAGTAGTCAGGGGGCCTGGAACACTGAAGCTTTCTTT
CASSQGAWNTEAFF
>TRBJ2-7|NA|TRBV10-3|NA
TGTGCCATCAGTGAGGGCGGCGAGCAGTACTTC
CAISEGGEQYF
>TRBJ2-7|NA|TRBV13|once
TGTGCCAGCAGCGTGACTAGGACTCTTGAACTCCGGGGCTCCTACGAGCAGTACTTC
CASSVTRTLELRGSYEQYF
>TRBJ2-7|TRBD2|TRBV9|NA
TGTGCCAGCAGCGTAGGGGATGGCGGGACTACCTACGAGCAGTACTTC
CASSVGDGGTTYEQYF
>TRBJ1-5|TRBD1|TRBV28|once
TGTGCCAGCAGTCTAGGACAGGGGATTCAGCCCCAGCATTTT
CASSLGQGIQPQHF
>TRBJ1-4|NA|TRBV10-3|NA
TGTGCCATCAGTGATCGGAGAGGGGAATCGACTAATGAAAAACTGTTTTTT
CAISDRRGESTNEKLFF
>TRBJ2-7|TRBD2|TRBV15|NA
TGTGCCACCAGCAGCCCGGGACTAGCGGTCTACGAGCAGTACTTC
CATSSPGLAVYEQYF
>TRBJ2-3|NA|TRBV5-1|NA
TGCGCCAGCAGCTTCCCGACTCAGGTTGAAGATACGCAGTATTTT
CASSFPTQVEDTQYF
>TRBJ1-5|NA|TRBV5-6|once
TGTGCCAGCAGCTTGGCGCCAGGGGCGGGTCAGCCCCAGCATTTT
CASSLAPGAGQPQHF
>TRBJ2-4|TRBD2|TRBV9|NA
TGTGCCAGCAGCGGGACAGTAGCGGGGACTAAAAACATTCAGTACTTC
CASSGTVAGTKNIQYF
>TRBJ2-7|TRBD2|TRBV9|NA
TGTGCCAGCAGCCTCGGGGGGTACAGCTCCTACGAGCAGTACTTC
CASSLGGYSSYEQYF
>TRBJ1-2|NA|TRBV4-1|NA
TGCGCCAGCAGCCCCCGACAGGAGACCAACTATGGCTACACCTTC
CASSPRQETNYGYTF
>TRBJ2-7|NA|TRBV4-1|NA
TGCGCCAGCAGCCAAGGGAAAGACAGCTCCTACGAGCAGTACTTC
CASSQGKDSSYEQYF
>TRBJ2-7|NA|TRBV27|once
TGTGCCAGCAGTCGACAGATCTCCTACGAGCAGTACTTC
CASSRQISYEQYF
>TRBJ2-3|TRBD2|TRBV4-1|NA
TGCGCCAGCAGCCAGGATAGCGGGAGGGCGCTCACAGATACGCAGTATTTT
CASSQDSGRALTDTQYF
>TRBJ2-2|TRBD2|TRBV28|once
TGTGCCAGCAGTTTATTTAGCGGGAGCGAGAGCGGGGAGCTGTTTTTT
CASSLFSGSESGELFF
>TRBJ2-7|TRBD1|TRBV7-9|NA
TGTGCCAGCAGCTCCAGGACAGGGGGGTCCTACGAGCAGTACTTC
CASSSRTGGSYEQYF
>TRBJ1-1|NA|TRBV11-2|NA
TGTGCCAGCAGCTTCCATACAGCAGGACTGAACACTGAAGCTTTCTTT
CASSFHTAGLNTEAFF
>TRBJ2-1|TRBD1|TRBV27|NA
TGTGCCAGCAGTTTATGGTCAGGGGGCGTCTCCTACAATGAGCAGTTCTTC
CASSLWSGGVSYNEQFF
>TRBJ1-2|NA|TRBV29-1|NA
TGCAGCGTTGAATCGGGATTGCATGGCTACACCTTC
CSVESGLHGYTF
>TRBJ1-1|NA|TRBV5-8|NA
TGTGCCAGCAGCTCGAGAGTCACAGCCTACACTGAAGCTTTCTTT
CASSSRVTAYTEAFF
>TRBJ1-1|NA|TRBV19|NA
TGTGCCAGTACCCGGTGGGGGAACACTGAAGCTTTCTTT
CASTRWGNTEAFF
>TRBJ2-7|NA|TRBV9|NA
TGTGCCAGCAGCGTAGGTGCTAGCTCCTACGAGCAGTACTTC
CASSVGASSYEQYF
>TRBJ2-7|NA|TRBV5-6|once
TGTGCCAGCAGCCGGGACTCCGCCTACGAGCAGTACTTC
CASSRDSAYEQYF
>TRBJ2-7|TRBD1|TRBV4-3|NA
TGCGCCAGCAGCCAACGACAGGGGGTACACTACGAGCAGTACTTC
CASSQRQGVHYEQYF
>TRBJ2-2|TRBD1|TRBV27|NA
TGTGCCAGCAGTTCAGGGGGCACCGGGGAGCTGTTTTTT
CASSSGGTGELFF
>TRBJ2-2|NA|TRBV4-1|NA
TGCGCCAGCAGCCAAGGGTTAAATACTCCTAACACCGGGGAGCTGTTTTTT
CASSQGLNTPNTGELFF
>TRBJ2-7|TRBD2|TRBV29-1|NA
TGCAGCGTTGAAGAGACTAGCGGGCACTCCTACGAGCAGTACTTC
CSVEETSGHSYEQYF
>TRBJ1-4|NA|TRBV19|NA
TGTGCCAGTACCCGGTTGGGGGATAAGAGAACTAATGAAAAACTGTTTTTT
CASTRLGDKRTNEKLFF
>TRBJ1-1|NA|TRBV14|once
TGTGCCAGCAGCCAAGAAGTCCACACTGAAGCTTTCTTT
CASSQEVHTEAFF
>TRBJ2-7|TRBD2|TRBV29-1|once
TGCAGCGTTGACGGGTCTAGCGGGGGGAGGAGCTCCTACGAGCAGTACTTC
CSVDGSSGGRSSYEQYF
>TRBJ1-1|NA|TRBV27|NA
TGTGCCAGCATGCAGCCGCCTTGGGGGACTGAAGCTTTCTTT
CASMQPPWGTEAFF
>TRBJ2-7|TRBD1|TRBV28|NA
TGTGCCAGCAGTCCAACGACCCTTCAACGGACAGGGTCCCACGAGCAGTACTTC
CASSPTTLQRTGSHEQYF
>TRBJ2-3|NA|TRBV5-1|NA
TGCGCCAGCAGCTTGGAGCGAGGCCCGGATACGCAGTATTTT
CASSLERGPDTQYF
>TRBJ1-1|NA|TRBV9|few
TGTGCCAGCAGCGTAGTCTCCCGGGCTATTGAAGCTTTCTTT
CASSVVSRAIEAFF
>TRBJ1-2|TRBD1|TRBV25-1|NA
TGTGCCAGCAGTGAATATATCCCGGACAGGGGAGATGGCTACACCTTC
CASSEYIPDRGDGYTF